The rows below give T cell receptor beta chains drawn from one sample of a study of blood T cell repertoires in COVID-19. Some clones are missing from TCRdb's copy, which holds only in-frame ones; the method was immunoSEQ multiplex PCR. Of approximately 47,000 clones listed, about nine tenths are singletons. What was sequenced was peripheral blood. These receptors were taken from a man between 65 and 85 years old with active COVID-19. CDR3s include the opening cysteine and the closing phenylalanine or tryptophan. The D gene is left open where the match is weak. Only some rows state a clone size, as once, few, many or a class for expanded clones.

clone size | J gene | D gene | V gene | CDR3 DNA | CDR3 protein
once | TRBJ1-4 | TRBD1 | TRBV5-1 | TGCGCCAGCAGCTGGAACGCAGGGGGGCACAATGAAAAACTGTTTTTT | CASSWNAGGHNEKLFF
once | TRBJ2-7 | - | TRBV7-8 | TGTGCCAGCAGCTGGTTTCTAGCGACTTCTTACGAGCAGTACTTC | CASSWFLATSYEQYF
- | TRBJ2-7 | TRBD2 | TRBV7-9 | TGTGCCAGCAGCACTCTGGGGAGGGCCTCCTACGAGCAGTACTTC | CASSTLGRASYEQYF
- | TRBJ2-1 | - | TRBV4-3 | TGCGCCAGCAGCCCAAGATCCAGGGTGAATGAGCAGTTCTTC | CASSPRSRVNEQFF
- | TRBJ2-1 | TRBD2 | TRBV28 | TGTGCCAGCAGTTTAGTTAGACTAGCGGGGTACAATGAGCAGTTCTTC | CASSLVRLAGYNEQFF
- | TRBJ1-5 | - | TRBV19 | TGTGCCAGTAGTATAGGGCCTAGCAATCAGCCCCAGCATTTT | CASSIGPSNQPQHF
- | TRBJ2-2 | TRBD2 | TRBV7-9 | TGTGCCAGCAGCTTAGCGGGGGGGATTAACACCGGGGAGCTGTTTTTT | CASSLAGGINTGELFF
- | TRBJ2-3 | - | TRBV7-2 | TGTGCCAGCAGCTTCAGGGCCAACACAGATACGCAGTATTTT | CASSFRANTDTQYF
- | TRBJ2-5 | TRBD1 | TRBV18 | TGTGCCAGCTCCCGGGACAGGGGGTACCAAGAGACCCAGTACTTC | CASSRDRGYQETQYF
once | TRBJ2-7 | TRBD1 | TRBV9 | TGTGCCAGCAGCCACCTGGGACAGGGGGGATACGAGCAGTACTTC | CASSHLGQGGYEQYF
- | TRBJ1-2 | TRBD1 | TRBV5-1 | TGCGCCAGCAGCTTGGAAGGGAGACCAGGGGGAAGCTATGGCTACACCTTC | CASSLEGRPGGSYGYTF
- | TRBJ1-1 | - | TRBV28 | TGTGCCAGCAGGGTAAGACTCGAGACTGAAGCTTTCTTT | CASRVRLETEAFF
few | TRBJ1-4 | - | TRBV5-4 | TGTGCCAGCAGCGTCGGGAGGGGGGAAACTAATGAAAAACTGTTTTTT | CASSVGRGETNEKLFF
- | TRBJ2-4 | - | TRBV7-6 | TGTGCCAGCAGCTCACGAGGGGGTTTCAAAAACATTCAGTACTTC | CASSSRGGFKNIQYF
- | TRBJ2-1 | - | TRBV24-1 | TGTGCCACCAGTGATTCCGGGACTGAGGGCATTGAGCAGTTCTTC | CATSDSGTEGIEQFF